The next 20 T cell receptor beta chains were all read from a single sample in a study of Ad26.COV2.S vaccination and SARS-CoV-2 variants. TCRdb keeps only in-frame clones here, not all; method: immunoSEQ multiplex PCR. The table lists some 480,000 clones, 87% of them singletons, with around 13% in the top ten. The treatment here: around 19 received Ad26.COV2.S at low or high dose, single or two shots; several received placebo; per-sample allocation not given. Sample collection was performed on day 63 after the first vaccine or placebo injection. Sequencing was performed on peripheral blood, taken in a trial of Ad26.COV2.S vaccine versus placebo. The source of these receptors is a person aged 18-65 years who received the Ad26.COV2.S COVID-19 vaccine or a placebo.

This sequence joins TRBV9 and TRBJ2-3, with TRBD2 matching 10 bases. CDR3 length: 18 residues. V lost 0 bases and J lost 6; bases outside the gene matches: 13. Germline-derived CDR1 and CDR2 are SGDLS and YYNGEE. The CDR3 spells CASSVAASGRGLGDTQYF. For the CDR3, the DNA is TGTGCCAGCAGCGTAGCGGCGAGCGGGAGGGGGCTGGGGGATACGCAGTATTTT.

This chain's CDR3 is CASSQGTGLGGSPLHF. The CDR3 bases are TGTGCCAGCAGCCAAGGGACAGGGCTTGGAGGTTCACCCCTCCACTTT. This chain connects TRBV3-1 (or the pseudogene TRBV3-2) to TRBJ1-6; 8 bases agree with TRBD1. Germline-derived CDR1 and CDR2 are LGHDT and YNNKEL (reference sequence). The junction had 8 bases not matched to a gene; V was cut back by 1 base and J by 9 bases. This CDR3 region has 16 residues.

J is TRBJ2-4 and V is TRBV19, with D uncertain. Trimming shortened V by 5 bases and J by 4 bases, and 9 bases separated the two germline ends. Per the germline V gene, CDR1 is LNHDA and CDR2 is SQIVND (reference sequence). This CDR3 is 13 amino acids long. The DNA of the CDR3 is TGTGCCAGTAGTTCGGACGGTAAAAACATTCAGTACTTC. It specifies CASSSDGKNIQYF.

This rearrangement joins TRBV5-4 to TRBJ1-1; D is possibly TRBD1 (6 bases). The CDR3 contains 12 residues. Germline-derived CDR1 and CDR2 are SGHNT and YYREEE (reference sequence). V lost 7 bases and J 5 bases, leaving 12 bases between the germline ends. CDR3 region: CASGGAGTEAFF. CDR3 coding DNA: TGTGCCAGCGGGGGGGCTGGGACTGAAGCTTTCTTT.

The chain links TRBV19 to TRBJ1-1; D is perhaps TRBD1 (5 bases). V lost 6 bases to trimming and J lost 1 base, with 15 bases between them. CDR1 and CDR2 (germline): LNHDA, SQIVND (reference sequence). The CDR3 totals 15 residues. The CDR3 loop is CASSVSRGPNTEAFF. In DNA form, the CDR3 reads TGTGCCAGTAGCGTAAGCCGGGGCCCGAACACTGAAGCTTTCTTT.

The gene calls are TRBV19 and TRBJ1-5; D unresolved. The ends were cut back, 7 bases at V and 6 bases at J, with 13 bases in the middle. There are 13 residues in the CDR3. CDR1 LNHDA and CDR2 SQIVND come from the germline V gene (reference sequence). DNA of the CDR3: TGTGCCAGTACCCCCCGCCTAGGTCAGCCCCAGCATTTT. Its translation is CASTPRLGQPQHF.

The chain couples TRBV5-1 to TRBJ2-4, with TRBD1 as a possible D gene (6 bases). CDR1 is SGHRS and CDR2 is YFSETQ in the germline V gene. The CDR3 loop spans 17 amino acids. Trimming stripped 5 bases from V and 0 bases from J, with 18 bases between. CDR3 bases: TGCGCCAGCAGACCGGTGACAGGTTTAGTAGCCAAAAACATTCAGTACTTC. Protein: CASRPVTGLVAKNIQYF. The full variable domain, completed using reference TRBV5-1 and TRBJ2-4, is KAGVTQTPRYLIKTRGQQVTLSCSPISGHRSVSWYQQTPGQGLQFLFEYFSETQRNKGNFPGRFSGRQFSNSRSEMNVSTLELGDSALYLCASRPVTGLVAKNIQYFGAGTRLSVL.

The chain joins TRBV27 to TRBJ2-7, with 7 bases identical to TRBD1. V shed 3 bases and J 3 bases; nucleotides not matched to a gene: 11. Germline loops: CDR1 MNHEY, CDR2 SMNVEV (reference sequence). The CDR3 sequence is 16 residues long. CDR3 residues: CASSFRQGPLNYEQYF. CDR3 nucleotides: TGTGCCAGCAGTTTCCGACAGGGACCCTTGAACTACGAGCAGTACTTC.

In DNA, the CDR3 is TGCAGTGCTAGTGTTAGCGGGAGATTAGATACGCAGTATTTT. Translation gives CSASVSGRLDTQYF. The genes are TRBV20-1 and TRBJ2-3, with 9 positions matching TRBD2. The CDR3 covers 14 residues. Losses at the gene ends were 3 bases for V and 5 bases for J; bases not matched to a gene: 6. Germline CDR1 is DFQATT and CDR2 is SNEGSKA (reference sequence).

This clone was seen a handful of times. CDR3 residues: CASRTGTFRTEAFF. For the CDR3, the DNA is TGTGCCAGCAGAACCGGGACCTTCCGCACTGAAGCTTTCTTT. This chain joins TRBV28 and TRBJ1-1; tentative D call: TRBD1 (5 bases). V lost 6 bases to trimming and J lost 4 bases, with 15 bases between them. CDR1 MDHEN and CDR2 SYDVKM come from the germline V gene. The CDR3 loop spans 14 amino acids.

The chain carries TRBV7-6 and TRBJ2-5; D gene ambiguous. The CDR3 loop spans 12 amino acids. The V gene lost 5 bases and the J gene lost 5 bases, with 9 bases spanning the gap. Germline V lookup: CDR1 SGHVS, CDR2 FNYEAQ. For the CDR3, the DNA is TGTGCCAGCAGCGCCGGGCTGGAGACCCAGTACTTC. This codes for CASSAGLETQYF.

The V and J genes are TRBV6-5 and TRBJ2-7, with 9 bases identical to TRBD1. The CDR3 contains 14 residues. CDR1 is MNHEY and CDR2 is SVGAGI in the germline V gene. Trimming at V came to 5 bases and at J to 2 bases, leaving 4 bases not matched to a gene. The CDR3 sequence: CASSTGTGTYEQYF. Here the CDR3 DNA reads TGTGCCAGCAGTACCGGGACAGGGACCTACGAGCAGTACTTC.

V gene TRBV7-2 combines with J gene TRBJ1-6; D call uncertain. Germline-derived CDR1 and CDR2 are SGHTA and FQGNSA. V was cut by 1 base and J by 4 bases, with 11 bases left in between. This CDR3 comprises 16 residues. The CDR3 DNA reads TGTGCCAGCAGCTTAGGTGGCAAATGGTATAATTCACCCCTCCACTTT. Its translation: CASSLGGKWYNSPLHF.

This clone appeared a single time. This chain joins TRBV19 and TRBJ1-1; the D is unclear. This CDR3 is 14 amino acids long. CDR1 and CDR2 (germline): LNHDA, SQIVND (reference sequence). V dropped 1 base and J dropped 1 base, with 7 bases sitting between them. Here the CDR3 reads CASSIVRRNTEAFF. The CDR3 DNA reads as TGTGCCAGTAGTATAGTCCGGAGGAACACTGAAGCTTTCTTT.

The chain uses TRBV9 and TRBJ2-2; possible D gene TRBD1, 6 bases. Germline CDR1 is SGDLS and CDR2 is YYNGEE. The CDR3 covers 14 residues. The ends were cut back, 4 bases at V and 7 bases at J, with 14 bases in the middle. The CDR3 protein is CASSPVTGNGELFF. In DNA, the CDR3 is TGTGCCAGCAGCCCAGTAACAGGGAACGGGGAGCTGTTTTTT.

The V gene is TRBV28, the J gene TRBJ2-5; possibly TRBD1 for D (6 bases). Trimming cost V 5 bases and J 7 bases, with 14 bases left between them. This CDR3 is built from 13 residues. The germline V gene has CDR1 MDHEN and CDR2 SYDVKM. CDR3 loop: CASSGDIMWTQYF. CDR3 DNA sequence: TGTGCCAGCAGTGGGGACATTATGTGGACCCAGTACTTC.

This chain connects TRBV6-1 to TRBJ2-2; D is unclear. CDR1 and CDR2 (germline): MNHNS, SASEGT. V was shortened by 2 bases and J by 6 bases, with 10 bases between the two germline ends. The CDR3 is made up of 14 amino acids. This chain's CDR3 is CASSELVRAGELFF. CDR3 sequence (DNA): TGTGCCAGCAGTGAACTAGTCAGAGCCGGGGAGCTGTTTTTT.

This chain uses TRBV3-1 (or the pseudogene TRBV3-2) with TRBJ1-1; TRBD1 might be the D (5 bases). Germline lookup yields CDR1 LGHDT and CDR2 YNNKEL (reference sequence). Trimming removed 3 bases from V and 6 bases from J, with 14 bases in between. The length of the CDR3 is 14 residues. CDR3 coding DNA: TGTGCCAGCAGCCATCGGACCGGGGGATCTGAAGCTTTCTTT. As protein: CASSHRTGGSEAFF.

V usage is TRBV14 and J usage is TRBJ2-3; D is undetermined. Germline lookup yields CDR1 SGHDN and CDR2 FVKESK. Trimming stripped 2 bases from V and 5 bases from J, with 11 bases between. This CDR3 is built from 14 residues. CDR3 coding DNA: TGTGCCAGCAGCCAACCGACCGGGTTAGATACGCAGTATTTT. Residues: CASSQPTGLDTQYF.

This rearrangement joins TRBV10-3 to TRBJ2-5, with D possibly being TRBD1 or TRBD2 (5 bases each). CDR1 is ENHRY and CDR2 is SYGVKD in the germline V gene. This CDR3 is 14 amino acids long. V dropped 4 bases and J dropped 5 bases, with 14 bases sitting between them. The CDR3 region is CAISGGTATETQYF. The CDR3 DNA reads TGTGCCATCAGTGGGGGGACGGCGACGGAGACCCAGTACTTC.